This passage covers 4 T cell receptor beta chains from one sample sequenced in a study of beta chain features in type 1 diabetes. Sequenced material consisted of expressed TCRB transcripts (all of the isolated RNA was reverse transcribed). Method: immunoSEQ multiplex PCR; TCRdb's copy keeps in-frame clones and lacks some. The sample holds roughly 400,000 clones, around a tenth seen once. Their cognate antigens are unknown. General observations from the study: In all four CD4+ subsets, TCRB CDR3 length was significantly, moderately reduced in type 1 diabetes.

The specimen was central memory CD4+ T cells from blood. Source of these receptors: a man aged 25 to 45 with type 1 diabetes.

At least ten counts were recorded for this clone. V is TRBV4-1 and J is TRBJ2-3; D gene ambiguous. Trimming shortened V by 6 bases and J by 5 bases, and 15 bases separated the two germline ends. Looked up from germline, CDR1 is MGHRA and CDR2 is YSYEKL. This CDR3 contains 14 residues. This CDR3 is CASSLFPVGDTQYF. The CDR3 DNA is TGCGCCAGCAGTCTTTTCCCCGTGGGAGATACGCAGTATTTT.

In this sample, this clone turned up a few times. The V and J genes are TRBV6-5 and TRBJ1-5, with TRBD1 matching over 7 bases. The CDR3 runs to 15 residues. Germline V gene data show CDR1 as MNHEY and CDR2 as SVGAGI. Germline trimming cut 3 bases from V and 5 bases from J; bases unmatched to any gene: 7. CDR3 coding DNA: TGTGCCAGCAGTTATTCCGGGACAGTCGATCAGCCCCAGCATTTT. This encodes CASSYSGTVDQPQHF.

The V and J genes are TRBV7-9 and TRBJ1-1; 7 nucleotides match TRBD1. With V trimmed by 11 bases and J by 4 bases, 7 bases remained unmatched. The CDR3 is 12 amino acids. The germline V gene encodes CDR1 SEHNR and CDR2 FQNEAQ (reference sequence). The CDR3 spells CAGSTGTTEAFF. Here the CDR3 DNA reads TGTGCCGGCTCGACAGGGACCACTGAAGCTTTCTTT.

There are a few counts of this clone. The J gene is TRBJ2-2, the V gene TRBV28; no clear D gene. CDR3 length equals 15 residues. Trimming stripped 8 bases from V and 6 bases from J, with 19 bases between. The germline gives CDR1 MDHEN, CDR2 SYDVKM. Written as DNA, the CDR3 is TGTGCCAGCTGTGGAGCGATCGGATTCGCCGGGGAGCTGTTTTTT. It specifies CASCGAIGFAGELFF.